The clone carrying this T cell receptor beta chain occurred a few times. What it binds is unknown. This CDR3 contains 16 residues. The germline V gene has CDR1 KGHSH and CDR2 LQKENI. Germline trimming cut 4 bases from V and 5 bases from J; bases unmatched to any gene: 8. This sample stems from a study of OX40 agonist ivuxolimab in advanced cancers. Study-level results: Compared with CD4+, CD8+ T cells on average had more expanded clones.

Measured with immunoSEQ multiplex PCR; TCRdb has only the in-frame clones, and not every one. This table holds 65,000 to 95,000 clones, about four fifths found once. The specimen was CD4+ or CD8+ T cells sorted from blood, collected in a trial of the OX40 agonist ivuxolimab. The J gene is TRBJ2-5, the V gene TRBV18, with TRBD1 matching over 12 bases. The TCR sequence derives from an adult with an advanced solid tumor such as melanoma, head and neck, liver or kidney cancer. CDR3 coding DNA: TGTGCCAGCTCACTATCCGGGACAGGGGGCAGGGAGACCCAGTACTTC. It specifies CASSLSGTGGRETQYF.